The 4 T cell receptor beta chains reported below all come from one sample, sequenced in a study of PD-1 blockade in classical Hodgkin lymphoma. Clones were sequenced by immunoSEQ multiplex PCR, and TCRdb holds only the in-frame ones, with some missing. Of 50,000 to 65,000 clones detected, approximately 89% appear once; the ten largest clones hold less than 11%. Every patient was affected by relapse after autologous stem cell transplantation, while exposure to brentuximab vedotin was not uniform. Sample: peripheral blood mononuclear cells (PBMCs), taken before the second cycle of nivolumab. The source of these receptors is a human donor with classical Hodgkin lymphoma.

V is TRBV30 and J is TRBJ1-6; 7 nucleotides line up with TRBD1. This CDR3 contains 14 residues. Per germline, CDR1 GTSNPN and CDR2 SVGIG (reference sequence). Germline trimming cut 1 base from V and 13 bases from J; bases unmatched to any gene: 10. The CDR3 sequence is CAWSDRQGILPLHF. The CDR3 region has the DNA TGTGCCTGGAGTGACAGACAGGGTATCCTCCCCCTCCACTTT.

The V and J genes are TRBV25-1 and TRBJ2-4; unclear D gene. Germline CDR1 is MGHDK and CDR2 is SYGVNS. V was cut by 4 bases and J by 0 bases, with 7 bases left in between. The length of the CDR3 is 14 residues. The CDR3 sequence: CASSGMLAKNIQYF. In DNA form, the CDR3 reads TGTGCCAGCAGTGGGATGTTAGCCAAAAACATTCAGTACTTC.

The CDR3 bases are TGCGCCAGCAGCGCACCTAAAACCACCTACAATGAGCAGTTCTTC. It yields the protein CASSAPKTTYNEQFF. This rearrangement joins TRBV5-1 to TRBJ2-1; D remains ambiguous. Germline loops: CDR1 SGHRS, CDR2 YFSETQ. Trimming left V 4 bases short and J 2 bases short, with 13 bases between. CDR3 length: 15 residues. Full variable domain (remainder filled in from reference TRBV5-1 and TRBJ2-1): KAGVTQTPRYLIKTRGQQVTLSCSPISGHRSVSWYQQTPGQGLQFLFEYFSETQRNKGNFPGRFSGRQFSNSRSEMNVSTLELGDSALYLCASSAPKTTYNEQFFGPGTRLTVL.

This sequence joins TRBV11-2 and TRBJ2-5; TRBD1 agrees at 7 bases. Germline values: CDR1 SGHAT, CDR2 FQNNGV. J gave up 4 bases and V 5 bases, and 7 bases lay outside the gene matches. This CDR3 region has 14 residues. CDR3 region: CASSPPDRAETQYF. CDR3 nucleotide sequence: TGTGCCAGCAGCCCACCAGACAGGGCAGAGACCCAGTACTTC.